The 9 T cell receptor beta chains below come from one sample, sequenced in a study of shared clonotypes between healthy human individuals (TCRdb year 2020). To prepare the library, the immunoSEQ multiplex PCR assay was applied. TCRdb took over this immuneACCESS table, retaining in-frame rearrangements with V and J assigned. Such tables are incomplete; in checked studies, under half of the missing clones stem from an unresolved V gene, and the remainder is unexplained. The sample includes a few million clones, with more than 85% observed a single time. Clones ranked in the top ten supply 0.39% of the sample. Specimen: naive CD4+ T cells from PBMCs. Read against the paper, the sample's cell subset or site label means: CD45RA+ positively selected. These receptors originate from a man younger than 35 in good health. Some clones in this sample may be carry-over from other donors' samples.

V usage is TRBV6-5 and J usage is TRBJ1-1, with D hard to call. Germline V gene sequence: CDR1 MNHEY, CDR2 SVGAGI. Trimming cost V 2 bases and J 4 bases, with 11 bases left between them. This CDR3 contains 14 residues. This CDR3 is CASSYTRAGTEAFF. The CDR3 bases are TGTGCCAGCAGTTACACGAGGGCAGGCACTGAAGCTTTCTTT.

The gene calls are TRBV19 and TRBJ1-2, with D tentatively TRBD1 (5 bases). This CDR3 comprises 15 residues. Trimming cost V 5 bases and J 4 bases, with 17 bases left between them. In germline, CDR1 is LNHDA, CDR2 SQIVND (reference sequence). In DNA form, the CDR3 reads TGTGCCAGTAGTGCTTTCTCGGGGCTTCCCTATGGCTACACCTTC. This sequence encodes CASSAFSGLPYGYTF.

The genes are TRBV28 and TRBJ1-2; D uncertain. This CDR3 comprises 14 residues. CDR1 and CDR2 (germline): MDHEN, SYDVKM. Trimming took 6 bases from V and 1 from J, leaving 12 bases between them. CDR3 region: CASSSSGNNYGYTF. CDR3 in DNA: TGTGCCAGCAGCTCTTCGGGAAATAACTATGGCTACACCTTC.

The chain recombines TRBV29-1 with TRBJ2-1; 9 bases match TRBD1. Trimming at V came to 1 base and at J to 3 bases, leaving 7 bases not matched to a gene. Germline V gene lookup returns CDR1 SQVTM and CDR2 ANQGSEA. This CDR3 is 16 amino acids long. CDR3 in amino acids: CSVEVGGTGNYNEQFF. The CDR3 DNA follows: TGCAGCGTTGAAGTGGGAGGGACAGGGAACTACAATGAGCAGTTCTTC.

V is TRBV5-1 and J is TRBJ1-1, with 7 bases lining up with TRBD1. The V and J ends lost 4 bases and 5 bases, in that order; junction bases with no gene match: 5. Germline V gene lookup returns CDR1 SGHRS and CDR2 YFSETQ. The CDR3 extends over 13 amino acids. The chain's CDR3 is CASSMTGLTEAFF. The DNA of the CDR3 is TGCGCCAGCAGCATGACAGGGTTGACTGAAGCTTTCTTT.

For this clone: In the same sample, other DNA sequences code for this CDR3. The rearrangement joins TRBV6-6 to TRBJ1-5, with 7 bases aligning to TRBD1. V lost 2 bases, J lost 1 base, and 2 bases stayed unmatched. The CDR3 totals 15 residues. In germline, CDR1 is MNHNY, CDR2 SVGAGI (reference sequence). The CDR3 protein is CASSYRDSSNQPQHF. In DNA, the CDR3 is TGTGCCAGCAGTTACCGGGACAGCAGCAATCAGCCCCAGCATTTT.

CDR3 protein: CASSRQGAGEQYF. For the CDR3, the DNA is TGTGCCAGCAGTCGACAGGGGGCTGGAGAGCAGTACTTC. The V call is TRBV28, the J call TRBJ2-7; TRBD1 aligns across 10 bases. The CDR3 loop spans 13 amino acids. Losses at the gene ends were 5 bases for V and 7 bases for J; bases not matched to a gene: 5. Germline loops: CDR1 MDHEN, CDR2 SYDVKM.

The V and J genes are TRBV18 and TRBJ1-1; no clear D. Per germline, CDR1 KGHSH and CDR2 LQKENI. Trimming removed 3 bases from V and 3 bases from J, with 11 bases in between. The CDR3 runs 14 residues. The DNA of the CDR3 is TGTGCCAGCTCACCTATCCAGTGGGACACTGAAGCTTTCTTT. Translated, it gives CASSPIQWDTEAFF. Combining the CDR3 with reference TRBV18 and TRBJ1-1 gives the whole variable domain NAGVMQNPRHLVRRRGQEARLRCSPMKGHSHVYWYRQLPEEGLKFMVYLQKENIIDESGMPKERFSAEFPKEGPSILRIQQVVRGDSAAYFCASSPIQWDTEAFFGQGTRLTVV.

This clone has only one observation. The same CDR3 can be traced to other DNA sequences in this sample. The chain recombines TRBV28 with TRBJ2-1; 7 nucleotides agree with TRBD2. The V gene end was trimmed by 2 bases and the J gene end by 7 bases; junction bases not matched to a gene: 5. Germline loops: CDR1 MDHEN, CDR2 SYDVKM. The CDR3 is made up of 14 amino acids. CDR3 in DNA: TGTGCCAGCAGTTTAGCGGGAGCTGTTAATGAGCAGTTCTTC. Residues: CASSLAGAVNEQFF.